A single T cell receptor (beta chain) is shown here with its context. What it binds is not known. Alongside a J-beta primer mix, a sample-barcoded 5' primer served in a second PCR lasting about 7 to 11 cycles. TCRdb processed the 5' RACE reads anew with MiXCR; each CDR3 protein has one entry. The profile shows 700,000 to 900,000 distinct CDR3 sequences, about a quarter of them singletons. The data stem from a study of blood T cells in healthy people across ages. Study findings and constraints: Compared with aged donors, long-lived donors showed fewer expanded clones, suggesting selection.

The trim removed 6 bases at V and 4 bases at J, leaving 8 bases unmatched. The CDR3 is 15 residues long. This sample was shared with a second study, whose subject was T cells of mothers and their children.

The TCR comes from a boy aged 5-17 years in good health. The chain carries TRBV12-3 or TRBV12-4 and TRBJ1-1; 10 bases agree with TRBD1. Sequenced input: blood. Here the CDR3 DNA reads TGTGCCAGCAGCCTACTCGGGACAGGGGTCACTGAAGCTTTCTTT. This sequence encodes CASSLLGTGVTEAFF.